This TCR beta chain was sequenced during a study of Ad26.COV2.S vaccination and SARS-CoV-2 variants (TCRdb year 2021). About the study as a whole: Donors in the vaccine arm were drawn from COV1001, a multicentre, randomized, double-blind, placebo-controlled phase I-IIa trial testing Ad26.COV2.S in healthy adults. Trial participants were randomized into five groups of five: low-dose or high-dose Ad26.COV2.S given once or twice, or placebo on both occasions. Ad26.COV2.S was given intramuscularly at 5x10^10 or 1x10^11 viral particles, as a single shot or as two shots 56 days apart. A total of about 30 samples were included in the TCR-sequenced set, comprising about 20 Ad26.COV2.S vaccine recipients, 5 placebo recipients and 8 SARS-CoV-2 convalescent individuals. The specificity and breadth of SARS-CoV-2-reactive T cell receptors after Ad26.COV2.S vaccination were assessed by TCRbeta repertoire sequencing. Investigators remained blinded to trial group allocation during experiments and outcome assessment.

General conclusions and limits of the study: Higher spike-specific TCR breadth was observed in Ad26.COV2.S recipients than in placebo recipients (P = 0.0014). The study lacked the statistical power to compare responses across vaccine doses or regimens. It was noted by the authors that total T cell responses may have been underestimated by the TCR breadth and depth analyses. After vaccination, substantial breadth of spike-specific CD8+ and CD4+ T cell responses was reported. Vaccine and placebo recipients had comparable non-spike TCR breadth, which fits with the vaccine containing only spike.

About this clone: Its cognate antigen has yet to be identified. Nothing much larger sits one base from this clone, and base qualities are not available. Within the sample, other DNA sequences also encode this same CDR3.

V ends up 4 bases short and J 2 bases short, with an unmatched junction base count of 5. Counted from cysteine to phenylalanine, this CDR3 has 14 amino acids. The entry retains the CDR3 DNA only, 42 bases that are in frame from base 1. The germline V gene supplies CDR1 SGHRS and CDR2 YFSETQ. In the paper's terms, the treatment or condition label means: around 19 received Ad26.COV2.S at low or high dose, single or two shots; about five received placebo; per-sample allocation not given. For vaccine and placebo recipients, repertoires were sequenced using samples collected on day 63 after the first injection. Cohort 1b enrolled around 23 adults aged 18-55 years at a single site in Boston, USA, between 29 July and 7 August 2020. As a vaccine, Ad26.COV2.S was a replication-incompetent adenovirus type 26 vector that expressed a prefusion-stabilized SARS-CoV-2 spike protein derived from the original Wuhan strain.

The immunoSEQ Assay was the method used to sequence TCRbeta CDR3 regions. After extraction, genomic DNA underwent amplification by bias-controlled multiplex PCR, followed by high-throughput sequencing. In the paper's pipeline: To quantify the absolute abundance of every unique TCRbeta CDR3 region, sequences were collapsed and filtered. T cell fraction was estimated by normalizing TCRbeta template counts to usable DNA, which was measured by amplifying reference genes present in all nucleated cells. Repertoire TCRs were annotated as SARS-CoV-2-specific when V gene, CDR3 amino acid sequence and J gene were exactly matched to a known reactive TCR set. The reference SARS-CoV-2 TCR set was derived from MIRA and filtered for enrichment in COVID-19-positive ImmuneCODE repertoires, a step that removed public or cross-reactive TCRs. Drawing on the MIRA antigens, annotated TCRs were analysed further at the level of specific ORF or position within ORF. Breadth was defined as the number of annotated unique rearrangements divided by the total number of unique productive rearrangements, and depth was defined as the summed frequency of the annotated unique rearrangements. TCR breadth was compared between groups using two-sided Wilcoxon rank-sum tests. TCRdb stores this immuneACCESS table with in-frame sequences only. Part of the clones is absent; in the studies checked, under half of the shortfall reflects unresolved V genes, and no reason is known for the rest. V, J and clone size are those of that table, while D and trimming were read from the DNA. For this sample there are roughly 400,000 clones; approximately 90% appear just once. About 2% of the sample comes from the top ten.

Recombination joined TRBV5-1 with TRBJ2-5, and 7 junction bases match TRBD1. The sample here was peripheral blood, taken in a trial of Ad26.COV2.S vaccine versus placebo. The TCR was taken from a person aged 18-60 years who received the Ad26.COV2.S COVID-19 vaccine or a placebo. This receptor carries the CDR3 CASSPGTAQETQYF. The nucleotides read TGCGCCAGCAGCCCTGGGACAGCACAAGAGACCCAGTACTTC.